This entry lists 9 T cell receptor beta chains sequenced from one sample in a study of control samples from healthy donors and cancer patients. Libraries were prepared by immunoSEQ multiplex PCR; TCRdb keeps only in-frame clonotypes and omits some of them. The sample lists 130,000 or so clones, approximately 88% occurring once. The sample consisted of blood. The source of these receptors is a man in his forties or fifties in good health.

The CDR3 loop reads CASSLPGQIMNTEAFF. CDR3 DNA sequence: TGTGCCAGCAGCTTGCCGGGACAAATCATGAACACTGAAGCTTTCTTT. This chain joins TRBV7-8 and TRBJ1-1, with D possibly TRBD1 on 6 matching bases. V was cut by 3 bases and J by 0 bases, with 14 bases left in between. The CDR3 is made up of 16 amino acids. The V gene's germline CDR1 is SGHVS and CDR2 FQNEAQ. The whole variable domain, remainder taken from reference TRBV7-8 and TRBJ1-1, is GAGVSQSPRYKVAKRGQDVALRCDPISGHVSLFWYQQALGQGPEFLTYFQNEAQLDKSGLPSDRFFAERPEGSVSTLKIQRTQQEDSAVYLCASSLPGQIMNTEAFFGQGTRLTVV.

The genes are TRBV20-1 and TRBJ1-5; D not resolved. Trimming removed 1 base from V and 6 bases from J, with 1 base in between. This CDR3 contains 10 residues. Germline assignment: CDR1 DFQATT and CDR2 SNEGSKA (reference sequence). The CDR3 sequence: CSARGQPQHF. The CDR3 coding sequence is TGCAGTGCTAGAGGTCAGCCCCAGCATTTT.

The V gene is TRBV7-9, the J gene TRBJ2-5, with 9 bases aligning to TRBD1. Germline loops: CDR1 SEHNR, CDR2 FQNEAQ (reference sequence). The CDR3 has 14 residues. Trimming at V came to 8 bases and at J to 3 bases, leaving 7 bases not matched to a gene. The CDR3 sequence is CASGRGQGKETQYF. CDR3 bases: TGTGCCAGCGGGAGGGGACAGGGAAAAGAGACCCAGTACTTC.

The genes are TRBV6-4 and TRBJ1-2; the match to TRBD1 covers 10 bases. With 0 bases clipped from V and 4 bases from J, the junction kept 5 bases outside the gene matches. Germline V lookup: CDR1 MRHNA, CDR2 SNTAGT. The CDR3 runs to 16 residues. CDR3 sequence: CASSDSGGQGIYGYTF. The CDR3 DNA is TGTGCCAGCAGTGACTCAGGGGGACAGGGGATCTATGGCTACACCTTC.

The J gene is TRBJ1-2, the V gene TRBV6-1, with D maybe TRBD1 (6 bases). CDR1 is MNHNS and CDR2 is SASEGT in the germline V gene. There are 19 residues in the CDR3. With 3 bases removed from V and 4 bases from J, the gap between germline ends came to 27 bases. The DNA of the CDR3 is TGTGCCAGCAGTGAGCGTCTAGTAGGGGACACCTCTTCTTCCTATGGCTACACCTTC. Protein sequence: CASSERLVGDTSSSYGYTF.

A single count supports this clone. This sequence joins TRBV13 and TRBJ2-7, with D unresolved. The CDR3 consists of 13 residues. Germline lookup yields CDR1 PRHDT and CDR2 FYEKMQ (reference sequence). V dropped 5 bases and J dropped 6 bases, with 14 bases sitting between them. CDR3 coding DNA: TGTGCCAGCAGCCACCCCGCTCACGGCGAGCAGTACTTC. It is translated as CASSHPAHGEQYF.

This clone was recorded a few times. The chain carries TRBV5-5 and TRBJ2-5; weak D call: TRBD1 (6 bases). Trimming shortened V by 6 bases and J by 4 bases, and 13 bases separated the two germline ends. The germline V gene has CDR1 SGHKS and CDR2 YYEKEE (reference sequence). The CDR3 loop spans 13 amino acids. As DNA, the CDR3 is TGTGCCAGCAACCAACAGGGTTTAGAGACCCAGTACTTC. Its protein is CASNQQGLETQYF.

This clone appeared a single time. The DNA for the CDR3 is TGTGCCAGCAGCACCAGGACAGGGGGAGCTGAAAAACTGTTTTTT. This sequence encodes CASSTRTGGAEKLFF. The chain recombines TRBV9 with TRBJ1-4, with TRBD1 identical over 10 bases. With 4 bases clipped from V and 7 bases from J, the junction kept 7 bases outside the gene matches. Germline V CDR1 and CDR2: SGDLS, YYNGEE. CDR3 length: 15 amino acids.

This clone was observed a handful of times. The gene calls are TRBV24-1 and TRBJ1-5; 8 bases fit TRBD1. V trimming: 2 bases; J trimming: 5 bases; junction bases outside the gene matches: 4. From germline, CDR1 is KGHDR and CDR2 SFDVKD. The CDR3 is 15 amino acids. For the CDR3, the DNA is TGTGCCACCAGTGATTCCGGCAGGGGGCATCAGCCCCAGCATTTT. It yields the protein CATSDSGRGHQPQHF.